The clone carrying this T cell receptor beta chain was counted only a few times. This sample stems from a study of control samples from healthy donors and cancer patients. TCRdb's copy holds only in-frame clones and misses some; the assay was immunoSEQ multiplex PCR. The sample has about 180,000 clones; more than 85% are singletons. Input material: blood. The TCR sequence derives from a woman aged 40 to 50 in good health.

CDR3: CASSTGQGIYEQYF. CDR3 in DNA: TGTGCCAGTAGTACGGGACAGGGGATCTACGAGCAGTACTTC. The chain combines TRBV19 with TRBJ2-7; TRBD1 agrees at 10 bases. Unmatched junction bases numbered 3, after V lost 4 bases and J lost 3 bases. The germline V gene encodes CDR1 LNHDA and CDR2 SQIVND (reference sequence). CDR3 size: 14 residues.